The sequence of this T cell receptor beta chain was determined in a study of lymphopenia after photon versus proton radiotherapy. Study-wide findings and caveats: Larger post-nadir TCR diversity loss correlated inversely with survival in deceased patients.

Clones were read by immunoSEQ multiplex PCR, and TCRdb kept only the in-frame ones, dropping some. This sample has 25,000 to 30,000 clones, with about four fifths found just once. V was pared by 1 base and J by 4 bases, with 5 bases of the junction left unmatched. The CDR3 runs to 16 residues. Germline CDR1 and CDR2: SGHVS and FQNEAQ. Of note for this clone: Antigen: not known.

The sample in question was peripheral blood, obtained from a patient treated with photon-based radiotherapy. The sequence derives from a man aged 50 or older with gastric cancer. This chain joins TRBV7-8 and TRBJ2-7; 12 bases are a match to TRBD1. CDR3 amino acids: CASSLVPGQGAYEQYV. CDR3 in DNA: TGTGCCAGCAGCTTAGTTCCGGGACAGGGGGCTTACGAGCAGTACGTC.